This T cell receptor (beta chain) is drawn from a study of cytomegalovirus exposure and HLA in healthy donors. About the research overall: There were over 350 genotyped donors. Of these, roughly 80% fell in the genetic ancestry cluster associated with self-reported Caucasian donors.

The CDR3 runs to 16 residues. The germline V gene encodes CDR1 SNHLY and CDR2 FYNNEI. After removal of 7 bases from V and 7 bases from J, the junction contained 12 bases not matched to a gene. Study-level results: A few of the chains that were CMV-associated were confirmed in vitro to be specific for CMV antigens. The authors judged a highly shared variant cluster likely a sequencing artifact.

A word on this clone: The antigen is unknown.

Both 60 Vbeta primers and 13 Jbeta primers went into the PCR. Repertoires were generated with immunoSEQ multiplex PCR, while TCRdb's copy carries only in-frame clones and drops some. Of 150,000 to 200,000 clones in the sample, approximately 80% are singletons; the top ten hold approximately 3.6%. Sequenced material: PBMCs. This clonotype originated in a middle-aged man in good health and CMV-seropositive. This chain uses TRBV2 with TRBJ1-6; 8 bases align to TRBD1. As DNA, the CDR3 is TGTGCCAGCATGCGCGAACAGGGGGTTCTCAATTCACCCCTCCACTTT. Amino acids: CASMREQGVLNSPLHF.